This is a list of T cell receptor beta chains from one sample in a study of shared T cell receptors in the human thymus. Clones were sequenced by immunoSEQ multiplex PCR, and TCRdb holds only the in-frame ones, with some missing. The data show about 710,000 clones, around 87% seen once. This same sample was also taken into another study, of human thymus T cells.

The material sequenced was thymocytes. All receptors come from a boy under two years old with a congenital heart defect. CDR3s include the opening cysteine and the closing phenylalanine or tryptophan. D genes are given only for firm matches. Not every row has a clone size; where given, it reads once, few, many or a size class.

V gene,J gene,D gene,clone size,CDR3 DNA,CDR3 protein
TRBV7-8,TRBJ1-3,TRBD1,-,TGTGCCAGCAGCCCTAGGCAGGACAGGGGAGGAAACACCATATATTTT,CASSPRQDRGGNTIYF
TRBV29-1,TRBJ1-4,TRBD1,few,TGCAGCGTTGATAAGAGGGGGCGAGGGGATGAAAAACTGTTTTTT,CSVDKRGRGDEKLFF
TRBV21-1,TRBJ1-5,-,-,TGTGCCAGCAGCAAAATGGGGGGGAGCAATCAGCCCCAGCATTTT,CASSKMGGSNQPQHF
TRBV19,TRBJ2-7,-,-,TGTGCCAGTAGTATAGGTGTTACAGGGAACGACGAGCAGTACTTC,CASSIGVTGNDEQYF
TRBV28,TRBJ2-7,-,-,TGTGCCAGCAGTTCGCCGGGACTCCACTACGAGCAGTACTTC,CASSSPGLHYEQYF
TRBV27,TRBJ2-1,TRBD1,-,TGTGCCAGCAGGACGAACAGGGGTTCTGTCGATGAGCAGTTCTTC,CASRTNRGSVDEQFF
TRBV28,TRBJ2-7,TRBD1,-,TGTGCCAGCAGCTTTACCCCGGGACAGGGGAAGATGCTACGAGAGCAGTACTTC,CASSFTPGQGKMLREQYF
TRBV7-9,TRBJ2-7,TRBD2,-,TGTGCCAGCAGCCAAGGGACTAGCGGAACCCCATACTCCTACGAGCAGTACTTC,CASSQGTSGTPYSYEQYF
TRBV4-3,TRBJ1-3,-,-,TGCGCCAGCAGCCAAGATTGTCGGGGGTTCATGGAAAACACCATATATTTT,CASSQDCRGFMENTIYF
TRBV29-1,TRBJ2-3,-,-,TGCAGCGTTGCGAGGTCCGTCGGTAGCACAGATACGCAGTATTTT,CSVARSVGSTDTQYF